This T cell receptor beta chain came from a study of Tregs in tolerant kidney transplant recipients. The protocol was immunoSEQ multiplex PCR, while the TCRdb copy is restricted to in-frame clones and leaves out a portion. Its table records about 11,000 clones. The nonmyeloablative bone marrow transplants came from related graft donors, with transient mixed chimerism. This TCR derives from a human patient who received a combined kidney and bone marrow transplant. Some T cells may possibly be graft donor cells. The sequenced sample was CD8+ T cells from blood (PBMCs), obtained 24 months after the transplant.

This CDR3 is CASSQGGSYEQYF. Incomplete CDR3 DNA: TGCGCCAGCAGCCAAGGAGGCAGTTACGAG. This chain uses TRBV4-1 with TRBJ2-7; D gene uncertain. The read ends 3 residues shy of where the CDR3 ends; the end is completed using the germline J gene. The germline V gene has CDR1 MGHRA and CDR2 YSYEKL. The V end lost 1 base, the J end lost 4 bases, and 8 bases lay between the germline ends. CDR3 length equals 13 residues.